This entry lists 7 T cell receptor beta chains sequenced from one sample in a study of blood T cell repertoires in COVID-19. TCRdb keeps only in-frame clones here, not all; method: immunoSEQ multiplex PCR. The table lists more than 250,000 clones, 70% to 90% of them singletons. Input material: peripheral blood. Source of these receptors: a woman aged 30 to 39 who had recovered from COVID-19.

This chain connects TRBV12-1 to TRBJ2-3; TRBD1, as called in the table, went unchecked against the DNA. TRBV12-1 is flagged as a pseudogene. This CDR3 contains 14 residues. The CDR3 reads CASSLWASTDTQYF. CDR3 DNA sequence: TGTGCCAGTAGCCTTTGGGCTAGCACAGATACGCAGTATTTT.

This rearrangement joins TRBV2 to TRBJ2-2, with D tentatively TRBD2 (5 bases). This CDR3 has 15 residues. Trimming cost V 3 bases and J 1 base, with 9 bases left between them. CDR1 SNHLY and CDR2 FYNNEI come from the germline V gene. Here the CDR3 DNA reads TGTGCCAGCAGTGAGGTCGAGGGGAACACCGGGGAGCTGTTTTTT. Its translation: CASSEVEGNTGELFF.

This clone came up a few times. The chain carries TRBV19 and TRBJ2-2, with D perhaps matching TRBD2 (5 bases). Germline V CDR1 and CDR2: LNHDA, SQIVND (reference sequence). With 7 bases removed from V and 4 bases from J, the gap between germline ends came to 10 bases. CDR3 length equals 13 residues. The CDR3, as DNA: TGTGCCAGTAAAGAGGGTGGCACCGGGGAGCTGTTTTTT. It encodes CASKEGGTGELFF.

The chain joins TRBV30 to TRBJ1-2; tentatively, D is TRBD1 (6 bases). Germline V lookup: CDR1 GTSNPN, CDR2 SVGIG (reference sequence). This CDR3 is built from 15 residues. The V end lost 1 base, the J end lost 7 bases, and 19 bases lay between the germline ends. CDR3 nucleotides: TGTGCCTGGAGTGACACCCTCGGGGGGCGGGGTGGCTACACCTTC. Translated, it gives CAWSDTLGGRGGYTF.

This clone was observed a few times. The CDR3 bases are TGTGCCACCAGTGACCAGTGGAACACCATATATTTT. It translates to CATSDQWNTIYF. The V gene is TRBV24-1, the J gene TRBJ1-3; no firm D call. The germline gives CDR1 KGHDR, CDR2 SFDVKD. CDR3 length: 12 residues. Deletions cut 4 bases from V and 7 bases from J, with 7 bases between.

This chain joins TRBV5-4 and TRBJ1-1; TRBD1 is a possible D gene (5 bases). Germline CDR1 and CDR2: SGHNT and YYREEE (reference sequence). The V end was cut by 5 bases, the J end by 1 base, with 15 bases between. The CDR3 sequence is 15 residues long. The CDR3 bases are TGTGCCAGCAGTCTGGGGGGGACTCAGAACACTGAAGCTTTCTTT. This codes for CASSLGGTQNTEAFF. Full variable domain (missing parts from reference TRBV5-4 and TRBJ1-1): ETGVTQSPTHLIKTRGQQVTLRCSSQSGHNTVSWYQQALGQGPQFIFQYYREEENGRGNFPPRFSGLQFPNYSSELNVNALELDDSALYLCASSLGGTQNTEAFFGQGTRLTVV.

On this clone: Additional DNA sequences in this sample encode the identical CDR3. The gene calls are TRBV27 and TRBJ2-1; 10 nucleotides agree with TRBD2. Germline V gene data show CDR1 as MNHEY and CDR2 as SMNVEV (reference sequence). CDR3 size: 15 residues. Trimming took 0 bases from V and 6 from J; bases not matched to a gene: 2. The CDR3 bases are TGTGCCAGCAGTTTATCAGCGGGAGGGCCCAATGAGCAGTTCTTC. Its translation: CASSLSAGGPNEQFF.